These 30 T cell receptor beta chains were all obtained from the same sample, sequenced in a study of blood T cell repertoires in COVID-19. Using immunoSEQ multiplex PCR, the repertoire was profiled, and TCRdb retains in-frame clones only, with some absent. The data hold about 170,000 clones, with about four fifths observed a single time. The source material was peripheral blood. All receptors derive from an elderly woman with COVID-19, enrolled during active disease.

CDR3 region: CASSYSGTVGYEQYF. The DNA of the CDR3 is TGTGCCAGCAGTTACTCTGGGACAGTTGGCTACGAGCAGTACTTC. The chain carries TRBV6-5 and TRBJ2-7, with TRBD1 identical over 7 bases. CDR3 size: 15 residues. Germline V gene lookup returns CDR1 MNHEY and CDR2 SVGAGI. V was clipped by 0 bases and J by 3 bases; unmatched bases: 5.

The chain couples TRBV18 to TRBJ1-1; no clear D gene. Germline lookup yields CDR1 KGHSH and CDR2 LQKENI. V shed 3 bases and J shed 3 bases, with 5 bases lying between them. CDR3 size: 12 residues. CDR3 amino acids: CASSPGHTEAFF. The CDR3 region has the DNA TGTGCCAGCTCACCGGGCCACACTGAAGCTTTCTTT.

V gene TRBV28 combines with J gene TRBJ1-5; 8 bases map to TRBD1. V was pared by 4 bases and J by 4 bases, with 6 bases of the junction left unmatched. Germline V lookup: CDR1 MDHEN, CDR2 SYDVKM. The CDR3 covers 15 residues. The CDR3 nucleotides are TGTGCCAGCAGTTACCCGGACAGGGTTAATCAGCCCCAGCATTTT. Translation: CASSYPDRVNQPQHF.

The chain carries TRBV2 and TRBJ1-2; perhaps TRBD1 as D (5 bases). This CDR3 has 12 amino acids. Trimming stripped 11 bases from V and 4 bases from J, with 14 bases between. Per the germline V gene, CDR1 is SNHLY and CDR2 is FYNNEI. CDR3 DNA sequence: TGTGCCGGGGCACGGCAAGGCTATGGCTACACCTTC. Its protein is CAGARQGYGYTF.

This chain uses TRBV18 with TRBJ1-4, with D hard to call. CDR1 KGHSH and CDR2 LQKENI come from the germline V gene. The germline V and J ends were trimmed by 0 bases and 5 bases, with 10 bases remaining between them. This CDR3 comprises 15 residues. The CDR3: CASSPPAAANEKLFF. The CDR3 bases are TGTGCCAGCTCACCACCGGCAGCAGCGAATGAAAAACTGTTTTTT. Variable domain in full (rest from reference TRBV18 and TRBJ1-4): NAGVMQNPRHLVRRRGQEARLRCSPMKGHSHVYWYRQLPEEGLKFMVYLQKENIIDESGMPKERFSAEFPKEGPSILRIQQVVRGDSAAYFCASSPPAAANEKLFFGSGTQLSVL.

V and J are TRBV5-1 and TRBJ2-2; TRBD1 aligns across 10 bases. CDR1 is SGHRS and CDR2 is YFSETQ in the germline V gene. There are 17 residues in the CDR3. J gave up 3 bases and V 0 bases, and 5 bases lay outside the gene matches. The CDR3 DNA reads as TGCGCCAGCAGCTTGGGACAGGGGGCAGAGGACACCGGGGAGCTGTTTTTT. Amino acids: CASSLGQGAEDTGELFF.

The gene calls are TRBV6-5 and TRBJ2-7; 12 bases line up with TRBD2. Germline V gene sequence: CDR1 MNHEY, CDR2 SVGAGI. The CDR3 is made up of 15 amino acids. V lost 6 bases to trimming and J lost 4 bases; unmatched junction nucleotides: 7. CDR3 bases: TGTGCCAGCAGCACCCTTCTAGCGGGAGGGTACGAGCAGTACTTC. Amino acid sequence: CASSTLLAGGYEQYF.

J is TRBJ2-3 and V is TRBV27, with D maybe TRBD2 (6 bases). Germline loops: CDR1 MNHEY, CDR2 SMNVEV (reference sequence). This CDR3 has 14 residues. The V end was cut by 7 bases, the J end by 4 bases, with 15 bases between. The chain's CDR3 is CASKLGGRADTQYF. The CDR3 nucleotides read TGTGCCAGCAAACTGGGGGGACGGGCAGATACGCAGTATTTT.

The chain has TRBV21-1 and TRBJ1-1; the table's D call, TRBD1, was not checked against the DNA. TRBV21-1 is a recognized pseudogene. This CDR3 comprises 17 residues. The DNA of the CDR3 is TGTGCCAGCAGCAAGACTATCGTACAGGGGAATGGCCCTGAAGCTTTCTTT. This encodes CASSKTIVQGNGPEAFF.

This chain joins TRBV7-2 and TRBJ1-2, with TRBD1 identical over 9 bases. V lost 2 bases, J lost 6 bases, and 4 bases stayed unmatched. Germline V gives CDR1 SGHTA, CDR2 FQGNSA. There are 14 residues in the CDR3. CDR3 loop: CASSLRDRVDGYTF. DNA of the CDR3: TGTGCCAGCAGCTTAAGGGACAGGGTTGATGGCTACACCTTC.

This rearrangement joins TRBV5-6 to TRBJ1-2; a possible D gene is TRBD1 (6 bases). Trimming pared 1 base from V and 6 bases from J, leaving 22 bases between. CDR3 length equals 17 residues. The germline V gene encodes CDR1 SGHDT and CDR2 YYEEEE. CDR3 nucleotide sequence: TGTGCCAGCAGCTTGTGGTTGGGGGCCCTCCCAGGGGATGGCTACACCTTC. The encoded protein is CASSLWLGALPGDGYTF.

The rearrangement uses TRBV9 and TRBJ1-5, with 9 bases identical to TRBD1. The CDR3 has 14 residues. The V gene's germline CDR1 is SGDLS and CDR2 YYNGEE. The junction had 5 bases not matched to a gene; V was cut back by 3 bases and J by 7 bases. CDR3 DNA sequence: TGTGCCAGCAGCGATGGGACAGGGCGGCAGCCCCAGCATTTT. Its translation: CASSDGTGRQPQHF.

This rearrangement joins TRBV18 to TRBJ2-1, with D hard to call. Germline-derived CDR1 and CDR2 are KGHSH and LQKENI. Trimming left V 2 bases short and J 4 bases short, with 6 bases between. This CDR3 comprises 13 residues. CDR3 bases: TGTGCCAGCTCACCAATGGAGTACAATGAGCAGTTCTTC. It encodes CASSPMEYNEQFF. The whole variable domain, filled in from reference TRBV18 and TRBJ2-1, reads NAGVMQNPRHLVRRRGQEARLRCSPMKGHSHVYWYRQLPEEGLKFMVYLQKENIIDESGMPKERFSAEFPKEGPSILRIQQVVRGDSAAYFCASSPMEYNEQFFGPGTRLTVL.

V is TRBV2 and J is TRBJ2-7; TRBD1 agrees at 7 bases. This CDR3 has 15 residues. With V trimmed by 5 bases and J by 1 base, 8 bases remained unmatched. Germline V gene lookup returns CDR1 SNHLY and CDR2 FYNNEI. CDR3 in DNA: TGTGCCAGCAGTACACGACAGGGTTGGTCCTACGAGCAGTACTTC. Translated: CASSTRQGWSYEQYF.

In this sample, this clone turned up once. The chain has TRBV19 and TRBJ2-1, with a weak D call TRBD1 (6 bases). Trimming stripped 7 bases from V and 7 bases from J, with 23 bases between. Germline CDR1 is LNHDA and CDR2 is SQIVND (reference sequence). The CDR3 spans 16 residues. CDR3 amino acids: CASIVGQGRRNNEQFF. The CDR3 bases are TGTGCCAGTATTGTGGGGCAGGGGCGCAGAAATAATGAGCAGTTCTTC. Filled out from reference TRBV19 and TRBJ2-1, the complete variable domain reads DGGITQSPKYLFRKEGQNVTLSCEQNLNHDAMYWYRQDPGQGLRLIYYSQIVNDFQKGDIAEGYSVSREKKESFPLTVTSAQKNPTAFYLCASIVGQGRRNNEQFFGPGTRLTVL.

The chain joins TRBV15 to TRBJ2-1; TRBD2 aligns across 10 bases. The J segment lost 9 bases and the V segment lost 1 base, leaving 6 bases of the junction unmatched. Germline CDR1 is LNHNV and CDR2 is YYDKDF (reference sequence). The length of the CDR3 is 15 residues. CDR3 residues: CATSRGGTSATEQFF. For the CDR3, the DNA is TGTGCCACCAGCAGAGGAGGGACTAGCGCTACTGAGCAGTTCTTC. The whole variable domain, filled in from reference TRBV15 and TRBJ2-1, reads DAMVIQNPRYQVTQFGKPVTLSCSQTLNHNVMYWYQQKSSQAPKLLFHYYDKDFNNEADTPDNFQSRRPNTSFCFLDIRSPGLGDTAMYLCATSRGGTSATEQFFGPGTRLTVL.

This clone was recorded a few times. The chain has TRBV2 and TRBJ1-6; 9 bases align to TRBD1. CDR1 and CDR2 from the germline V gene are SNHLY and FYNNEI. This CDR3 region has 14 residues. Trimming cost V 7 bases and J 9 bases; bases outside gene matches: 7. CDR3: CASTLGQGISPLHF. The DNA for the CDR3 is TGTGCCAGCACCCTGGGACAGGGTATTTCACCCCTCCACTTT.

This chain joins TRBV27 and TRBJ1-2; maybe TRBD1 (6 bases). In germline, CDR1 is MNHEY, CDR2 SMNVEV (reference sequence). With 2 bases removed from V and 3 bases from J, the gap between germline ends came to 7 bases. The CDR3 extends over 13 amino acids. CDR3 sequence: CASSLTGHYGYTF. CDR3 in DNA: TGTGCCAGCAGTTTAACAGGGCACTATGGCTACACCTTC.

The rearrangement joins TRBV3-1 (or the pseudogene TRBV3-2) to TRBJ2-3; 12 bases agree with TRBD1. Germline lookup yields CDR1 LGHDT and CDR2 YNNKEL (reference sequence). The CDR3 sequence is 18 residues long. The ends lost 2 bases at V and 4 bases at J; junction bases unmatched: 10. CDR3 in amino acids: CASSQRPGQGARADTQYF. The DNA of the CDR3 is TGTGCCAGCAGCCAACGACCGGGACAGGGGGCGCGCGCAGATACGCAGTATTTT.

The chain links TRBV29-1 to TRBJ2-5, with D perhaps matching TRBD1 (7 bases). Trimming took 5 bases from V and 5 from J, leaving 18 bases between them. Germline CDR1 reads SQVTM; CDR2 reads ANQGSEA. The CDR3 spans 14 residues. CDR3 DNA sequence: TGCAGCGTTTATACACAGGGGAGGACGGAGACCCAGTACTTC. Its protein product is CSVYTQGRTETQYF.

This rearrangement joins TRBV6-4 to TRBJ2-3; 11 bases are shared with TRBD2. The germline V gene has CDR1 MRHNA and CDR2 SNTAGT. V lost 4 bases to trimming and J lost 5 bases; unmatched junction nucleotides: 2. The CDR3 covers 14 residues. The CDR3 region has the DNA TGTGCCAGCAGTGGGGGGACTAGCGGAGATACGCAGTATTTT. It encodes CASSGGTSGDTQYF.

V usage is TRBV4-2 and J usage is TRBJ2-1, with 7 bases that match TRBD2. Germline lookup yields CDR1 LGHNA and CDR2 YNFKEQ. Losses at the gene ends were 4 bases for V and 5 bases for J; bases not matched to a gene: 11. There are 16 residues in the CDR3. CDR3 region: CASSPPKELAHNEQFF. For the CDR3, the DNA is TGTGCCAGCAGCCCACCCAAGGAACTAGCGCACAATGAGCAGTTCTTC.

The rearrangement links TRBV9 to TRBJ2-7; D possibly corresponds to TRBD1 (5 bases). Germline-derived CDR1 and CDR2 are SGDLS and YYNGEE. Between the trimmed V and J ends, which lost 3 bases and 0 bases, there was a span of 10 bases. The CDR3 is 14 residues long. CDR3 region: CASSGRQNSYEQYF. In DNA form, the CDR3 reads TGTGCCAGCAGCGGGAGACAGAACTCCTACGAGCAGTACTTC.

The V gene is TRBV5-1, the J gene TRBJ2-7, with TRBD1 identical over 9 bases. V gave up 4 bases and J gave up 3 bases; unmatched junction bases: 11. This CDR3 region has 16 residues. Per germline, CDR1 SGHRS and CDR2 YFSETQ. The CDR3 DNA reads TGCGCCAGCAGCGCGGGACAGGGCCAGACCCTCTACGAGCAGTACTTC. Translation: CASSAGQGQTLYEQYF. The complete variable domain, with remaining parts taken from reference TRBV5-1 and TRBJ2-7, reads KAGVTQTPRYLIKTRGQQVTLSCSPISGHRSVSWYQQTPGQGLQFLFEYFSETQRNKGNFPGRFSGRQFSNSRSEMNVSTLELGDSALYLCASSAGQGQTLYEQYFGPGTRLTVT.

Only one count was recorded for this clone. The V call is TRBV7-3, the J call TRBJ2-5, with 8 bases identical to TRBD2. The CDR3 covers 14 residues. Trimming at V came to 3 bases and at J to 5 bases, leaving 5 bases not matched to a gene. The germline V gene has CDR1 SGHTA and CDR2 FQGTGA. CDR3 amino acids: CASSFSGVLETQYF. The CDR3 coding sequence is TGTGCCAGCAGCTTTAGCGGGGTGTTGGAGACCCAGTACTTC.

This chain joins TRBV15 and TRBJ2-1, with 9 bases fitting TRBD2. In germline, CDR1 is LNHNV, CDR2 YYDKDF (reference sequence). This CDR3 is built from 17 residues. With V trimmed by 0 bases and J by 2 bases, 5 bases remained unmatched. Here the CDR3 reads CATSRDPTSGTYNEQFF. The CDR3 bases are TGTGCCACCAGCAGAGATCCGACTAGCGGAACCTACAATGAGCAGTTCTTC.

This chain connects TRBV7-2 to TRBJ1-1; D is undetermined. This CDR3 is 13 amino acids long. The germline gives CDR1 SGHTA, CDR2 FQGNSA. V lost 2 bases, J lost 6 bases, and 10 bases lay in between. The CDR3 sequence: CASSLQRVSEAFF. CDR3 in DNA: TGTGCCAGCAGCTTACAGAGGGTCTCTGAAGCTTTCTTT.

The CDR3 coding sequence is TGTGCCAGTAGAATCACAGGGGGCCTAGAGACCCAGTACTTC. The encoded protein is CASRITGGLETQYF. The chain links TRBV2 to TRBJ2-5, with 9 positions matching TRBD1. The J segment lost 4 bases and the V segment lost 9 bases, leaving 9 bases of the junction unmatched. This CDR3 comprises 14 residues. Germline values: CDR1 SNHLY, CDR2 FYNNEI.

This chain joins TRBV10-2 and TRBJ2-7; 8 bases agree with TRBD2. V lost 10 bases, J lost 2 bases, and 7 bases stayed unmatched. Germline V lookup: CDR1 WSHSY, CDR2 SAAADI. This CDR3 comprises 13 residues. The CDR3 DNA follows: TGCGCCACCAAAACTAGCGGTCCCTACGAGCAGTACTTC. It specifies CATKTSGPYEQYF.

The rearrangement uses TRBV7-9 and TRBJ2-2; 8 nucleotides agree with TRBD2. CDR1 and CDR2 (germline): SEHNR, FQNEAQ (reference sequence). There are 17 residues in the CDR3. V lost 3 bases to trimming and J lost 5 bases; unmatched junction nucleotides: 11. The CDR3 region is CASSFSIGLASTGELFF. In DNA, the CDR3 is TGTGCCAGCAGCTTCTCCATTGGACTAGCAAGTACCGGGGAGCTGTTTTTT.